A selection of T cell receptor beta chains follows, all from one sample in a study of cytomegalovirus exposure and HLA in healthy donors. The protocol was immunoSEQ multiplex PCR, while the TCRdb copy is restricted to in-frame clones and leaves out a portion. Here the sample spans 170,000 or so clones, about 80% being singletons. Sequencing was performed on PBMCs. The source is a woman aged 45-65 years in good health and CMV-seronegative. The conserved cysteine and the conserved F or W are not part of the CDR3 here. The order of the fields is clone size, J gene, V gene, CDR3 protein. Not every row has a clone size; where given, it reads once, few, many or a size class.

size: NA; J: TRBJ2-3; V: TRBV19; CDR3: ASQRGAGTDTQY
size: NA; J: TRBJ2-7; V: TRBV5-6; CDR3: ASSPEGNDYEQY
size: NA; J: TRBJ1-1; V: TRBV5-6; CDR3: ASSLAGWNTEAF
size: NA; J: TRBJ1-1; V: TRBV20-1; CDR3: SASHRVLAF
size: NA; J: TRBJ1-3; V: TRBV19; CDR3: ASIARAGQVSGNTIY
size: few; J: TRBJ1-2; V: TRBV19; CDR3: ASHLQGRSNGYT
size: NA; J: TRBJ2-7; V: TRBV5-6; CDR3: ASSPDRGRLLSYEQY
size: NA; J: TRBJ2-7; V: TRBV7-2; CDR3: ASSLAFLVEQY
size: NA; J: TRBJ1-1; V: TRBV19; CDR3: ASTGTGKGNTEAF
size: NA; J: TRBJ2-7; V: TRBV28; CDR3: ASSPWEGPSPTLY
size: NA; J: NA; V: TRBV2; CDR3: ASSDRVRGLGEQY
size: NA; J: TRBJ1-5; V: TRBV30; CDR3: ACRGESNQPQH
size: NA; J: TRBJ1-2; V: TRBV29-1; CDR3: SGGRGDYGYT
size: NA; J: TRBJ1-1; V: TRBV18; CDR3: ASSVDRVTEAF
size: NA; J: TRBJ2-5; V: TRBV6-6; CDR3: ASSDSGASQETQY
size: NA; J: TRBJ2-5; V: TRBV6-5; CDR3: ASTPLGASQETQY
size: NA; J: TRBJ2-3; V: TRBV30; CDR3: AWRSTTDTQY
size: NA; J: TRBJ2-3; V: TRBV2; CDR3: ASSEFITSTDTQY
size: NA; J: TRBJ2-5; V: TRBV18; CDR3: ASSPRGGPSETQY
size: NA; J: TRBJ2-2; V: TRBV19; CDR3: ASSSLAGGELF
size: NA; J: NA; V: TRBV5-4; CDR3: ASSLERPPYEQY
size: NA; J: TRBJ2-6; V: TRBV9; CDR3: ASSTLAGGTSGANVLT
size: NA; J: TRBJ2-7; V: TRBV7-9; CDR3: ASSWGQGVY
size: NA; J: TRBJ2-5; V: TRBV19; CDR3: ASSRGNHQETQY
size: NA; J: TRBJ2-1; V: TRBV18; CDR3: ASSAAGGGLDEQF
size: NA; J: TRBJ1-4; V: TRBV9; CDR3: ASSVAGRINEKLF
size: NA; J: TRBJ2-2; V: TRBV5-1; CDR3: ASRLDSGELF
size: NA; J: TRBJ2-7; V: TRBV9; CDR3: ASSVGGAGGPDEQY
size: NA; J: TRBJ1-5; V: TRBV28; CDR3: ASRTGFSNQPQH
size: NA; J: TRBJ2-3; V: TRBV7-9; CDR3: ASSGAGYTQY
size: NA; J: TRBJ2-1; V: TRBV29-1; CDR3: SVVPGTGGHDEQF
size: NA; J: TRBJ2-7; V: TRBV9; CDR3: ASSPGQGLYEQY
size: once; J: NA; V: TRBV7-8; CDR3: ASSVPALSGLYEQY
size: NA; J: TRBJ2-7; V: TRBV15; CDR3: ATSRDPRESSLREQY
size: few; J: TRBJ2-1; V: TRBV27; CDR3: ASSLYPAGGRGEQF
size: NA; J: TRBJ2-1; V: TRBV5-1; CDR3: ASSPDRTYNEQF
size: NA; J: TRBJ2-2; V: TRBV4-3; CDR3: ASSQNGGGMAGELF
size: once; J: TRBJ1-2; V: TRBV2; CDR3: ASSAQTGTDYGYT
size: NA; J: TRBJ2-7; V: TRBV5-1; CDR3: ASTDSGRPSYEQY
size: NA; J: TRBJ2-1; V: TRBV10-1; CDR3: ASSAPPSGRVLF
size: few; J: TRBJ1-5; V: TRBV2; CDR3: ASSVQGAQNQPQH
size: NA; J: TRBJ2-5; V: TRBV7-8; CDR3: ASSNLAGGRSETQY
size: NA; J: TRBJ2-1; V: TRBV9; CDR3: ASSLNRGQDEQF
size: NA; J: TRBJ1-4; V: TRBV5-6; CDR3: ASSSQGIGTNEKLF
size: NA; J: TRBJ2-1; V: TRBV7-3; CDR3: ASSLIAGGRNNEQF
size: NA; J: TRBJ2-1; V: TRBV15; CDR3: ATSRRSGSHNGEQF
size: once; J: TRBJ1-5; V: TRBV4-1; CDR3: ASSQGVGQGGISNQPQH
size: few; J: TRBJ2-5; V: TRBV2; CDR3: ASSSGGGASGRIQY
size: NA; J: TRBJ2-1; V: TRBV11-3; CDR3: ASSLAGVDNEQF
size: once; J: TRBJ2-1; V: TRBV5-1; CDR3: ASSRDNYNEQF
size: few; J: TRBJ1-2; V: TRBV7-9; CDR3: ASSQTAANYGYT
size: NA; J: TRBJ1-2; V: TRBV9; CDR3: ASSVGAGARYGYT